A selection of T cell receptor beta chains follows, all from one sample in a study of CD8+CD57+ T cells in acquired aplastic anemia. MiXCR, run by TCRdb on the reads, gives a single entry per CDR3 protein. The sample carries about half a million distinct CDR3 sequences, around a third recorded once. Sequenced: sorted CD4+, CD8+, or CD8+CD57+ T cells (not recorded which) from PBMCs. These receptors were taken from a human donor with aplastic anemia. Both conserved end residues are part of each CDR3. A D gene is named only where the DNA matches it firmly. The listing skips clone size in some rows; elsewhere it reads once, few, many or a size class.

clone size	V gene	J gene	CDR3 length	D gene	CDR3 DNA	CDR3 protein
many	TRBV10-3	TRBJ2-2	15	TRBD1	TGTGCCATCAGTCCGGACAGGGCGGACACCGGGGAGCTGTTTTTT	CAISPDRADTGELFF
many	TRBV11-1	TRBJ2-7	14	-	TGTGCCAGCAGCCTGACACAGCGCTCCTACGAGCAGTACTTC	CASSLTQRSYEQYF
-	TRBV7-6	TRBJ1-1	17	TRBD1	TGTGCCAGCAGCTCCCGGACAGGGAAAATTAGGGACACTGAAGCTTTCTTT	CASSSRTGKIRDTEAFF
-	TRBV4-1	TRBJ1-4	16	TRBD1	TGCGCCAGCAGCCAAGTTGGACAGGGGTGGGATGAAAAACTGTTTTTT	CASSQVGQGWDEKLFF
many	TRBV7-2	TRBJ2-5	14	-	TGTGCCAGCAGCTTAAGGGAGGCTAAAGAGACCCAGTACTTC	CASSLREAKETQYF
many	TRBV5-1	TRBJ2-5	15	-	TGCGCCAGCAGCTTGTCGTCTAGGGCACAAGAGACCCAGTACTTC	CASSLSSRAQETQYF
many	TRBV10-3	TRBJ1-5	17	TRBD1	TGTGCCATCAGTGAGACAAAACGGACAGGGAGGCCCCAGCCCCAGCATTTT	CAISETKRTGRPQPQHF
few	TRBV4-3	TRBJ2-3	15	TRBD1	TGCGCCAGCAGCCAAGCTGACAGGGACACAGATACGCAGTATTTT	CASSQADRDTDTQYF
many	TRBV25-1	TRBJ1-5	19	TRBD1	TGTGCCAGCAGTGAATCCGCCGGCACCGGGACAGAGAGCAATCAGCCCCAGCATTTT	CASSESAGTGTESNQPQHF
few	TRBV5-6	TRBJ1-5	13	-	TGTGCCAGCAGCTTTCGTACGGGGCAGCCCCAGCATTTT	CASSFRTGQPQHF
many	TRBV7-2	TRBJ1-1	11	-	TGTGCCAGCAGCTTAGAAAGTATCGCTTTCTTT	CASSLESIAFF
few	TRBV5-1	TRBJ1-2	15	TRBD1	TGCGCCAGCAGCTTTACAGGGGCTGGGGGTTATGGCTACACCTTC	CASSFTGAGGYGYTF
many	TRBV29-1	TRBJ2-7	15	-	TGCAGCGTCCTACCAAGGGGTGTTGGGTCCGGCGAGCAGTACTTC	CSVLPRGVGSGEQYF
few	TRBV5-1	TRBJ1-1	14	TRBD1	TGCGCCAGCAGCGCCGGGACAGGGAACACTGAAGCTTTCTTT	CASSAGTGNTEAFF
-	TRBV25-1	TRBJ1-1	14	TRBD1	TGTGCCAGCAGGGGACAGGGGAGGAACACTGAAGCTTTCTTT	CASRGQGRNTEAFF
-	TRBV7-9	TRBJ2-4	16	TRBD1	TGTGCCAGCAGCTTCCTCTCGGGACAGGGGCAAAACATTCAGTACTTC	CASSFLSGQGQNIQYF
few	TRBV11-2	TRBJ2-7	16	-	TGTGCCAGCAGTCTTGGCATTAGGGAGGTCGGGGACGAGCAGTACTTC	CASSLGIREVGDEQYF
many	TRBV10-1	TRBJ2-5	13	-	TGCGCCAGCAGCGCTACCGTCGCGGAGACCCAGTACTTC	CASSATVAETQYF
-	TRBV19	TRBJ2-6	17	-	TGTGCCAGTAGTATCAACGAGGGGCTAACTGGGGCCAACGTCCCGACTTTC	CASSINEGLTGANVPTF
many	TRBV10-3	TRBJ2-7	10	-	TGTGCCGCCGGGAACTACGAGCAGTACTTC	CAAGNYEQYF
-	TRBV24-1	TRBJ1-6	15	TRBD1	TGTGCCACCAGTGATTCGGGACAGCTAAATTCACCCCTCCACTTT	CATSDSGQLNSPLHF
once	TRBV20-1	TRBJ2-1	15	-	TGCAGTGCTAGCGGGAGTTTCGCGGGTTACAATGAGCAGTTCTTC	CSASGSFAGYNEQFF
-	TRBV10-3	TRBJ2-2	13	-	TGTGCCATCAGTGGGGACCTGGTCGGGGAGCTGTTTTTT	CAISGDLVGELFF
many	TRBV20-1	TRBJ1-5	14	TRBD1	TGCAGTGCTAGATCGGACAGGGGCAATCAGCCCCAGCATTTT	CSARSDRGNQPQHF
-	TRBV7-9	TRBJ2-5	15	TRBD1	TGTGCCAGCAGCGAACAGGGGGCGCTGAACAATGAGCAGCTCTTC	CASSEQGALNNEQLF
many	TRBV12-3/TRBV12-4	TRBJ2-7	14	-	TGTGCCAGCAGTTTCGAACTACCTCCTTGGGAGCAGTACTTC	CASSFELPPWEQYF
few	TRBV2	TRBJ1-5	15	TRBD1	TGTGCCAGCAGTGAGGGACAGTCAAGCAATCAGCCCCAGCATTTT	CASSEGQSSNQPQHF
-	TRBV25-1	TRBJ2-4	15	-	TGTGCCAGCAGCCAATTTGGGTCGGAGGGGAACATTCAGTACTTC	CASSQFGSEGNIQYF
many	TRBV4-2	TRBJ1-1	13	TRBD1	TGTGCCAGCAGCCAACAGGGGGTGGATGAAGCTTTCTTT	CASSQQGVDEAFF
-	TRBV27	TRBJ1-5	15	-	TGTGCCAGCAGTTTATGGGGTGGAGGCAATCAGCCCCAGCATTTT	CASSLWGGGNQPQHF
many	TRBV7-9	TRBJ2-7	15	TRBD2	TGTGCCAGCAGCTTAGTTGGCGGGGGGACCTACGAGCAGTACTTC	CASSLVGGGTYEQYF
many	TRBV11-2	TRBJ2-3	15	-	TGTGCCAGCAGCCAAGGGGACTTGAGCACAGATACGCAGTATTTT	CASSQGDLSTDTQYF
-	TRBV29-1	TRBJ1-5	13	-	TGCAGCGTAGTTCCGGAGCTGAGGGAGACCCAGCATTTT	CSVVPELRETQHF